Described below is a single T cell receptor (beta chain) sequence and its context. It lacks a known antigen. No base qualities exist here, and no much larger clone lies one base off it. TCRbeta CDR3 regions were amplified from genomic DNA by means of the immunoSEQ Assay, a bias-controlled multiplex PCR. Processing in the source paper ran as follows. Nucleated cell counts per sample were estimated from amplification of reference gene primers within the assay. To quantify the absolute abundance of each unique TCRbeta CDR3 rearrangement, sequence reads were collapsed and filtered. For each sample, productive Simpson clonality was calculated as the square root of Simpson's diversity index over productive rearrangements. Drawn from immuneACCESS, this table holds only the in-frame rearrangements with V and J called that TCRdb kept. Clones are partly lost; checked studies trace under half to an unresolved V gene and leave the rest unexplained. That table is the source of V, J and clone size, and D and trimming were worked out from the DNA. For this sample the table gives 120,000 to 150,000 clones, of which approximately 88% were detected only once. The ten top clones hold more than 25% of the sample.

Collaborating institutions collected whole blood in K2EDTA tubes following their own protocols. Collaborator samples were shipped for TCRbeta analysis as frozen whole blood, isolated PBMCs, or DNA extracted from either sample type. These data are taken from a study of blood T cell repertoires in COVID-19 (TCRdb year 2020). A note on the overall study: Samples from collaborators originated in the United States, Italy and Spain and spanned both the acute and convalescent phases of COVID-19. Sample metadata almost always included a de-identified subject ID, COVID-19 status, age in years and sex. The samples were drawn from two sources: the first 160 participants of the ongoing ImmuneRACE study, and 950 to 1,500 subjects contributed by 6 global collaborators. HLA class I and class II types, where available, came from metadata supplied by the sample provider rather than from assay-based typing. Subjects who had been exposed to COVID-19, were actively infected with it, or had recovered from it provided the deeply sampled blood TCRbeta repertoires that made up the dataset. The material from the prospective study consisted of cDNA or gDNA derived from T cells, B-cell-depleted T cells, or PBMCs. The repertoires were released in a freely available public database meant as a resource for research on the immune response to SARS-CoV-2. Beyond this particular receptor, the publication reports: How much clinical and demographic metadata was included differed by source and by participant, and the metadata was provided uncurated.

The sequenced sample consisted of peripheral blood. This TCR was recovered from a human donor in a cohort sampled during active COVID-19.

The CDR3 region: CASSQDTGTNEKLFF. In nucleotides, the sequence is TGCGCCAGCAGCCAAGATACAGGGACTAATGAAAAACTGTTTTTT. The chain is assembled from TRBV4-3 and TRBJ1-4; a tentative D call is TRBD1 (6 bases match). Per the germline V gene, LGHNA is the CDR1 and YSLEER is the CDR2. A distance of 7 bases separates the germline ends of V and J, which lose 0 bases and 2 bases respectively. The CDR3 measures 15 amino acids from cysteine to phenylalanine. Only the CDR3 DNA is retained, 45 bases long and in frame from the first base.